This passage covers 3 T cell receptor beta chains from one sample sequenced in a study of a mutant IDH1 vaccine in newly diagnosed glioma (dated by TCRdb to about 2021). These receptors' antigens are unknown. The library was built by means of the immunoSEQ multiplex PCR assay. TCRdb stores this immuneACCESS table with in-frame sequences only. Part of the clones is absent; in the studies checked, under half of the shortfall reflects unresolved V genes, and no reason is known for the rest. For this sample the table gives roughly 34,000 clones, of which 90% were detected only once. 5% to 6.5% of the sample is in the top ten clones. Per the publication, the time point label means: week 47, end of study. Each vaccine dose, consisting of 300 ug of a 20-mer mutant IDH1 peptide in Montanide, was administered subcutaneously with topical imiquimod. The sequencing here drew on PBMCs, taken from a glioma patient whose treatment included an IDH1 peptide vaccine. The receptors originated from a woman between 40 and 55 years old with glioma.

V gene TRBV5-1 combines with J gene TRBJ2-5; 9 bases are a match to TRBD2. The CDR3 runs to 18 residues. Looked up from germline, CDR1 is SGHRS and CDR2 is YFSETQ. With 4 bases clipped from V and 2 bases from J, the junction kept 15 bases outside the gene matches. CDR3 amino acids: CASSASPFPRGGQETQYF. The CDR3 bases are TGCGCCAGCAGCGCGAGCCCTTTTCCGCGGGGGGGACAAGAGACCCAGTACTTC.

This sequence joins TRBV5-1 and TRBJ2-7, with D possibly TRBD2 on 6 matching bases. The V gene lost 1 base and the J gene lost 1 base, with 15 bases spanning the gap. There are 16 residues in the CDR3. Germline CDR1 is SGHRS and CDR2 is YFSETQ. The CDR3 protein is CASSLSGTSLSYEQYF. CDR3 in DNA: TGCGCCAGCAGCTTGTCCGGGACTTCACTTTCCTACGAGCAGTACTTC.

The chain carries TRBV6-5 and TRBJ2-3; D is undetermined. Germline V CDR1 and CDR2: MNHEY, SVGAGI. The ends were cut back, 4 bases at V and 6 bases at J, with 8 bases in the middle. The CDR3 loop spans 12 amino acids. For the CDR3, the DNA is TGTGCCAGCAGTTCCGCCTTGGATACGCAGTATTTT. Its protein is CASSSALDTQYF.